Below are 28 T cell receptor beta chains sequenced from a single sample in a study of cytomegalovirus exposure and HLA in healthy donors. 60 Vbeta and 13 Jbeta primers were used in PCR. Here immunoSEQ multiplex PCR was the method, and the copy in TCRdb shows in-frame clones only, minus some. The repertoire holds some 130,000 clones, roughly 9.6% seen once, with over 6.5% in the top ten. Material: PBMCs. These receptors came from a middle-aged woman in good health and CMV-seropositive.

The genes are TRBV19 and TRBJ1-2; 8 bases match TRBD1. Germline CDR1 and CDR2: LNHDA and SQIVND (reference sequence). This CDR3 region has 11 residues. V was clipped by 10 bases and J by 6 bases; unmatched bases: 4. CDR3 sequence reads: CATRTGNGYTF. CDR3 nucleotide sequence: TGTGCCACCAGGACAGGGAATGGCTACACCTTC.

V usage is TRBV7-9 and J usage is TRBJ1-6; a possible D gene is TRBD1 (6 bases). This CDR3 comprises 15 residues. The germline V gene encodes CDR1 SEHNR and CDR2 FQNEAQ (reference sequence). Trimming pared 1 base from V and 10 bases from J, leaving 14 bases between. The CDR3 DNA follows: TGTGCCAGCAGCTTAGGAGAACAGGGCGGGTCACCCCTCCACTTT. Translating gives CASSLGEQGGSPLHF.

The chain couples TRBV6-4 to TRBJ2-2; 13 bases match TRBD2. Germline trimming cut 5 bases from V and 1 base from J; bases unmatched to any gene: 4. The CDR3 sequence is 17 residues long. Looked up from germline, CDR1 is MRHNA and CDR2 is SNTAGT. CDR3: CASSRLAGGLNTGELFF. CDR3 DNA sequence: TGTGCCAGCAGTCGACTAGCGGGGGGCCTGAACACCGGGGAGCTGTTTTTT.

This clone was seen only a few times. The CDR3 region is CASSRTGSGIDTEAFF. As DNA, the CDR3 is TGCGCCAGCAGCCGTACAGGGTCCGGTATTGACACTGAAGCTTTCTTT. The genes are TRBV5-1 and TRBJ1-1, with D possibly matching TRBD1 (6 bases). The CDR3 sequence is 16 residues long. Trimming left V 4 bases short and J 3 bases short, with 19 bases between. The germline CDR1 and CDR2 sequences are SGHRS and YFSETQ.

This clone was detected only a few times. The chain joins TRBV2 to TRBJ2-7, with D maybe TRBD1 (6 bases). Germline loops: CDR1 SNHLY, CDR2 FYNNEI. The V end lost 5 bases, the J end lost 0 bases, and 11 bases lay between the germline ends. This CDR3 region has 14 residues. DNA for the CDR3: TGTGCCAGCAGTCCTAGACAGGCCTCCTACGAGCAGTACTTC. Its protein is CASSPRQASYEQYF.

This chain uses TRBV7-8 with TRBJ2-3, with TRBD2 matching 7 bases. Germline V gene data show CDR1 as SGHVS and CDR2 as FQNEAQ. The CDR3 covers 16 residues. J lost 1 base, V lost 5 bases, and 9 bases had no gene match. The DNA for the CDR3 is TGTGCCAGCAGCCCCCGGGGAAGCGGGGGCACAGATACGCAGTATTTT. Its translation: CASSPRGSGGTDTQYF.

This chain links TRBV2 with TRBJ2-5; 12 bases line up with TRBD1. V was pared by 6 bases and J by 4 bases, with 6 bases of the junction left unmatched. There are 15 residues in the CDR3. Germline values: CDR1 SNHLY, CDR2 FYNNEI. The DNA for the CDR3 is TGTGCCAGCAGCCGGGACAGGGGGCCGGGAGAGACCCAGTACTTC. It translates to CASSRDRGPGETQYF.

The V gene is TRBV4-1, the J gene TRBJ2-2; 11 bases fit TRBD2. CDR3 length: 18 amino acids. The V and J ends lost 2 bases and 0 bases, in that order; junction bases with no gene match: 5. Looked up from germline, CDR1 is MGHRA and CDR2 is YSYEKL. The CDR3 region is CASSQSGSGGANTGELFF. Here the CDR3 DNA reads TGCGCCAGCAGCCAAAGTGGTAGCGGGGGGGCGAACACCGGGGAGCTGTTTTTT.

The chain joins TRBV19 to TRBJ1-1; D call uncertain. V dropped 10 bases and J dropped 2 bases, with 11 bases sitting between them. CDR1 and CDR2 from the germline V gene are LNHDA and SQIVND (reference sequence). The length of the CDR3 is 12 residues. The CDR3 here is CATSYPNTEAFF. The DNA of the CDR3 is TGTGCCACTTCTTATCCTAACACTGAAGCTTTCTTT. The full variable domain, its missing parts supplied by reference TRBV19 and TRBJ1-1, is DGGITQSPKYLFRKEGQNVTLSCEQNLNHDAMYWYRQDPGQGLRLIYYSQIVNDFQKGDIAEGYSVSREKKESFPLTVTSAQKNPTAFYLCATSYPNTEAFFGQGTRLTVV.

Only a few counts were recorded for this clone. The J gene is TRBJ2-5, the V gene TRBV7-2; D gene ambiguous. CDR3 length equals 15 residues. V lost 1 base and J 3 bases, leaving 12 bases between the germline ends. Germline lookup yields CDR1 SGHTA and CDR2 FQGNSA. The CDR3 protein is CASSLGLASEETQYF. The CDR3 DNA reads TGTGCCAGCAGCTTAGGGCTTGCTAGTGAAGAGACCCAGTACTTC. Full variable domain (outside the CDR3, taken from reference TRBV7-2 and TRBJ2-5): GAGVSQSPSNKVTEKGKDVELRCDPISGHTALYWYRQSLGQGLEFLIYFQGNSAPDKSGLPSDRFSAERTGGSVSTLTIQRTQQEDSAVYLCASSLGLASEETQYFGPGTRLLVL.

This chain links TRBV7-2 with TRBJ1-1, with TRBD1 matching over 7 bases. V was pared by 5 bases and J by 2 bases, with 8 bases of the junction left unmatched. Germline V gene data show CDR1 as SGHTA and CDR2 as FQGNSA. This CDR3 comprises 15 residues. The CDR3 region has the DNA TGTGCCAGCAGCACCCAGGGGGTGAAAAACACTGAAGCTTTCTTT. Encoded protein: CASSTQGVKNTEAFF.

The sample holds a few counts of this clone. The rearrangement joins TRBV7-2 to TRBJ1-6, with 7 bases fitting TRBD1. The length of the CDR3 is 15 residues. The ends lost 5 bases at V and 7 bases at J; junction bases unmatched: 8. The germline CDR1 and CDR2 sequences are SGHTA and FQGNSA. CDR3 nucleotides: TGTGCCAGCAGCCTTTTGGGACAGCTGAATTCACCCCTCCACTTT. Translation gives CASSLLGQLNSPLHF. Full variable domain (rest looked up from reference TRBV7-2 and TRBJ1-6): GAGVSQSPSNKVTEKGKDVELRCDPISGHTALYWYRQSLGQGLEFLIYFQGNSAPDKSGLPSDRFSAERTGGSVSTLTIQRTQQEDSAVYLCASSLLGQLNSPLHFGNGTRLTVT.

The genes are TRBV5-1 and TRBJ1-1; D might be TRBD1 (6 bases). Germline CDR1 and CDR2: SGHRS and YFSETQ. The CDR3 is 13 residues long. V was trimmed by 4 bases and J by 1 base, leaving 8 bases between them. The CDR3, as DNA: TGCGCCAGCAGCACGGGACAGAACACTGAAGCTTTCTTT. Translated: CASSTGQNTEAFF.

This clone turned up a few times. The chain is built from TRBV27 and TRBJ2-2, with a tentative D call TRBD2 (6 bases). The CDR3 length is 14 residues. V was shortened by 6 bases and J by 2 bases, with 10 bases between the two germline ends. Germline assignment: CDR1 MNHEY and CDR2 SMNVEV (reference sequence). CDR3 sequence: CASRGLRNTGELFF. The CDR3 coding sequence is TGTGCCAGCAGAGGACTACGAAACACCGGGGAGCTGTTTTTT.

Points on this clone: The identical CDR3 is also encoded by other nucleotide sequences in the sample. CDR3 sequence: CASSSGTLYEQYF. In DNA, the CDR3 is TGCGCCAGCAGCTCTGGGACACTCTACGAGCAGTACTTC. This sequence joins TRBV5-1 and TRBJ2-7; weak D call: TRBD1 (6 bases). The germline V and J ends were trimmed by 3 bases and 3 bases, with 10 bases remaining between them. CDR3 length equals 13 residues. Germline CDR1 and CDR2: SGHRS and YFSETQ.

J is TRBJ1-2 and V is TRBV19; D is undetermined. CDR1 LNHDA and CDR2 SQIVND come from the germline V gene (reference sequence). V was trimmed by 5 bases and J by 6 bases, leaving 19 bases between them. The CDR3 is made up of 15 amino acids. The CDR3 coding sequence is TGTGCCAGTAGTCTCCAGGTTGGTGGCAGGAATGGCTACACCTTC. This gives the protein CASSLQVGGRNGYTF.

This chain joins TRBV15 and TRBJ2-3; D unresolved. This CDR3 has 13 residues. Germline CDR1 is LNHNV and CDR2 is YYDKDF (reference sequence). V shed 8 bases and J shed 0 bases, with 9 bases lying between them. The CDR3: CATRSLSTDTQYF. CDR3 nucleotide sequence: TGTGCCACCCGGAGTCTTAGCACAGATACGCAGTATTTT.

Only a few counts were recorded for this clone. CDR3 amino acids: CASRTGDSGNTIYF. The CDR3 DNA reads as TGCGCCAGCAGGACCGGGGACTCTGGAAACACCATATATTTT. The rearrangement joins TRBV5-1 to TRBJ1-3, with D uncertain. Germline lookup yields CDR1 SGHRS and CDR2 YFSETQ. The CDR3 is made up of 14 amino acids. V lost 5 bases to trimming and J lost 0 bases, with 9 bases between them. Drawing the rest from reference TRBV5-1 and TRBJ1-3, the complete variable domain is KAGVTQTPRYLIKTRGQQVTLSCSPISGHRSVSWYQQTPGQGLQFLFEYFSETQRNKGNFPGRFSGRQFSNSRSEMNVSTLELGDSALYLCASRTGDSGNTIYFGEGSWLTVV.

The genes are TRBV5-8 and TRBJ1-1; tentative D call: TRBD1 (5 bases). The CDR3 contains 13 residues. V lost 3 bases and J lost 4, with 10 bases in between. Germline V gene sequence: CDR1 SGHTS, CDR2 YDEGEE. CDR3: CASSYSGFTEAFF. The CDR3 DNA sequence: TGTGCCAGCAGCTATTCAGGGTTCACTGAAGCTTTCTTT.

The rearrangement joins TRBV6-6 to TRBJ1-2; 7 bases fit TRBD1. Trimming at V came to 5 bases and at J to 8 bases, leaving 8 bases not matched to a gene. The CDR3 is 13 amino acids. Germline V gives CDR1 MNHNY, CDR2 SVGAGI (reference sequence). The CDR3: CASSRTGYSGYTF. DNA of the CDR3: TGTGCCAGCAGTAGGACAGGCTACTCGGGCTACACCTTC.

This clone was seen more than once but under ten times. The chain couples TRBV21-1 to TRBJ2-6; the D call of TRBD2 is as the table states it, not checked on the DNA. TRBV21-1 is labeled a pseudogene. The CDR3 consists of 17 residues. The CDR3 is CASSKGSEGAGANVLTF. In DNA, the CDR3 is TGTGCCAGCAGCAAAGGGTCTGAGGGCGCGGGGGCCAACGTCCTGACTTTC.

The chain is built from TRBV6-1 and TRBJ2-2, with D perhaps matching TRBD1 (6 bases). Germline assignment: CDR1 MNHNS and CDR2 SASEGT. V was shortened by 1 base and J by 3 bases, with 9 bases between the two germline ends. This CDR3 contains 15 residues. The CDR3: CASSEGTAHTGELFF. DNA of the CDR3: TGTGCCAGCAGTGAAGGGACAGCGCACACCGGGGAGCTGTTTTTT.

The sample holds a few counts of this clone. The chain combines TRBV4-1 with TRBJ2-4; D unresolved. This CDR3 region has 13 residues. The V end was cut by 5 bases, the J end by 6 bases, with 11 bases between. Germline CDR1 is MGHRA and CDR2 is YSYEKL. Here the CDR3 DNA reads TGCGCCAGCAGCGAGAGTCGAGGAAACATTCAGTACTTC. It specifies CASSESRGNIQYF.

This clone has a handful of counts. The V and J genes are TRBV7-9 and TRBJ2-3; the match to TRBD1 covers 7 bases. With V trimmed by 3 bases and J by 5 bases, 5 bases remained unmatched. CDR3 length: 14 residues. CDR1 SEHNR and CDR2 FQNEAQ come from the germline V gene (reference sequence). For the CDR3, the DNA is TGTGCCAGCAGCTTTACAGGGGTGCAAGATACGCAGTATTTT. The encoded protein is CASSFTGVQDTQYF.

The rearrangement joins TRBV7-2 to TRBJ1-1, with 7 bases aligning to TRBD1. Trimming at V came to 5 bases and at J to 3 bases, leaving 9 bases not matched to a gene. This CDR3 is 15 amino acids long. Germline CDR1 reads SGHTA; CDR2 reads FQGNSA. CDR3 sequence (DNA): TGTGCCAGCAGCCTCAGGGGGAGTCGAGACACTGAAGCTTTCTTT. The encoded protein is CASSLRGSRDTEAFF. The full variable domain, with the rest looked up from reference TRBV7-2 and TRBJ1-1, is GAGVSQSPSNKVTEKGKDVELRCDPISGHTALYWYRQSLGQGLEFLIYFQGNSAPDKSGLPSDRFSAERTGGSVSTLTIQRTQQEDSAVYLCASSLRGSRDTEAFFGQGTRLTVV.

The genes are TRBV12-5 and TRBJ2-2; tentatively, D is TRBD2 (6 bases). The CDR3 loop spans 15 amino acids. Trimming took off 6 bases at V and 3 bases at J, with 14 bases between the two ends. Germline V gene data show CDR1 as LGHNT and CDR2 as FRNRAP. The CDR3 region is CASGYFGTYTGELFF. As DNA, the CDR3 is TGTGCTAGTGGCTACTTTGGGACTTACACCGGGGAGCTGTTTTTT. The full variable domain, with the rest looked up from reference TRBV12-5 and TRBJ2-2, is DARVTQTPRHKVTEMGQEVTMRCQPILGHNTVFWYRQTMMQGLELLAYFRNRAPLDDSGMPKDRFSAEMPDATLATLKIQPSEPRDSAVYFCASGYFGTYTGELFFGEGSRLTVL.

This sequence joins TRBV27 and TRBJ1-2, with D perhaps TRBD1 (6 bases). CDR3 length: 16 amino acids. V was cut by 3 bases and J by 4 bases, with 18 bases left in between. The germline gives CDR1 MNHEY, CDR2 SMNVEV (reference sequence). CDR3 bases: TGTGCCAGCAGTTTTGCGGCAGGGGCAACTTTCTATGGCTACACCTTC. Amino acids: CASSFAAGATFYGYTF.

To note about this clone: At one boundary the junction diverges from the germline segment, which might be a read error. The gene calls are TRBV20-1 and TRBJ1-2; a weak D match, TRBD1 (5 bases). Germline V lookup: CDR1 DFQATT, CDR2 SNEGSKA (reference sequence). CDR3 length: 11 residues. The DNA of the CDR3 is TGCAGTGGGGATGGGGCCCCCCTTGGGTCCTTC. Encoded protein: CSGDGAPLGSF.